Below are 22 T cell receptor beta chains sequenced from a single sample in a study of T cells in Graves' hyperthyroidism and ophthalmopathy. Researchers amplified the TCR beta CDR3 regions from RNA transcripts. The HTBI set primed first-round TCR CDR3 RT-PCR. One entry per CDR3 protein, called by TCRdb with MiXCR from the multiplex PCR reads. Here the sample spans some 440,000 distinct CDR3 sequences, less than 20% being singletons. Sequences were obtained from blood. The receptors shown here come from a woman between 18 and 29 years old with Graves' hyperthyroidism.

This clonotype was recorded a few times. The CDR3 DNA reads as TGTGCCAGCAGTGGCGACAGAAACTATGGCTACACCTTC. Its protein product is CASSGDRNYGYTF. The chain joins TRBV27 to TRBJ1-2, with D possibly matching TRBD1 (5 bases). Germline V gives CDR1 MNHEY, CDR2 SMNVEV (reference sequence). Trimming took off 5 bases at V and 2 bases at J, with 9 bases between the two ends. This CDR3 comprises 13 residues.

Ten or more counts support this clonotype. The CDR3 loop is CASSLVQSSYNEQFF. The CDR3 nucleotides are TGTGCCAGCAGCTTAGTTCAGAGCTCCTACAATGAGCAGTTCTTC. The chain carries TRBV5-5 and TRBJ2-1, with unresolved D. Germline values: CDR1 SGHKS, CDR2 YYEKEE (reference sequence). The CDR3 consists of 15 residues. V was cut by 2 bases and J by 0 bases, with 9 bases left in between.

This clonotype was counted ten times or more. This sequence joins TRBV13 and TRBJ2-1; TRBD2 might be the D (6 bases). Trimming pared 5 bases from V and 0 bases from J, leaving 17 bases between. This CDR3 has 17 amino acids. Germline lookup yields CDR1 PRHDT and CDR2 FYEKMQ (reference sequence). The CDR3 here is CASSASPDGSSYNEQFF. CDR3 in DNA: TGTGCCAGCAGCGCCAGTCCTGACGGGAGCTCCTACAATGAGCAGTTCTTC.

This clonotype was seen a handful of times. This rearrangement joins TRBV6-5 to TRBJ2-7; D tentatively fits TRBD1 or TRBD2 (5 bases each). The V end was cut by 2 bases, the J end by 2 bases, with 10 bases between. The CDR3 extends over 14 amino acids. Looked up from germline, CDR1 is MNHEY and CDR2 is SVGAGI. Here the CDR3 DNA reads TGTGCCAGCAGTTACGGGGGAGTAGCCTACGAGCAGTACTTC. It codes for CASSYGGVAYEQYF.

Ten or more counts support this clonotype. V is TRBV2 and J is TRBJ2-7, with D possibly being TRBD1 (5 bases). Trimming pared 3 bases from V and 6 bases from J, leaving 21 bases between. Germline values: CDR1 SNHLY, CDR2 FYNNEI. The CDR3 contains 16 residues. CDR3 in DNA: TGTGCCAGCAGTGAGGGGCGGTTGGACACCTACCCCGAGCAGTACTTC. This translates into CASSEGRLDTYPEQYF.

This clonotype came up many times. Here the CDR3 reads CASSLFEGNGYTF. The CDR3 bases are TGTGCCAGCAGCTTATTTGAAGGAAATGGCTACACCTTC. This rearrangement joins TRBV11-2 to TRBJ1-2, with unresolved D. The V gene lost 2 bases and the J gene lost 6 bases, with 10 bases spanning the gap. This CDR3 region has 13 residues. Germline values: CDR1 SGHAT, CDR2 FQNNGV. The entire variable domain, with the rest obtained from reference TRBV11-2 and TRBJ1-2, is as follows: EAGVAQSPRYKIIEKRQSVAFWCNPISGHATLYWYQQILGQGPKLLIQFQNNGVVDDSQLPKDRFSAERLKGVDSTLKIQPAKLEDSAVYLCASSLFEGNGYTFGSGTRLTVV.

CDR3 bases: TGTGCCAGCACCCAGGCCGGGACAGGGGCCTCGGGTGAAGCTTTCTTT. Translation gives CASTQAGTGASGEAFF. The genes are TRBV2 and TRBJ1-1; 10 positions agree with TRBD1. Germline values: CDR1 SNHLY, CDR2 FYNNEI. Trimming cost V 7 bases and J 7 bases; bases outside gene matches: 15. This CDR3 is built from 16 residues.

This clonotype is a singleton in its sample. The V call is TRBV5-1, the J call TRBJ2-1, with 16 bases aligning to TRBD2. Germline V lookup: CDR1 SGHRS, CDR2 YFSETQ. The length of the CDR3 is 17 residues. V gave up 4 bases and J gave up 8 bases; unmatched junction bases: 9. The CDR3 spells CASSAGLAGGRPYEQFF. In DNA, the CDR3 is TGCGCCAGCAGCGCGGGACTAGCGGGGGGGCGTCCTTATGAGCAGTTCTTC. The full variable domain, completed using reference TRBV5-1 and TRBJ2-1, is KAGVTQTPRYLIKTRGQQVTLSCSPISGHRSVSWYQQTPGQGLQFLFEYFSETQRNKGNFPGRFSGRQFSNSRSEMNVSTLELGDSALYLCASSAGLAGGRPYEQFFGPGTRLTVL.

This clonotype was observed many times. The J gene is TRBJ2-1, the V gene TRBV27; tentatively, D is TRBD1 (5 bases). V was pared by 3 bases and J by 2 bases, with 23 bases between. The CDR3 runs to 19 residues. Germline values: CDR1 MNHEY, CDR2 SMNVEV (reference sequence). CDR3 coding DNA: TGTGCCAGCAGTTTTATTAGGGGTAGTGGCGGCCCTCCCTACAATGAGCAGTTCTTC. Its protein product is CASSFIRGSGGPPYNEQFF.

This clonotype was counted many times. The chain joins TRBV20-1 to TRBJ2-5, with a weak D call TRBD2 (5 bases). CDR3 length: 15 residues. V lost 6 bases to trimming and J lost 1 base, with 18 bases between them. Germline values: CDR1 DFQATT, CDR2 SNEGSKA (reference sequence). The CDR3 coding sequence is TGCAGTGCAAGGAGGAGGAGGACCCTCCAAGAGACCCAGTACTTC. As protein: CSARRRRTLQETQYF.

The sample holds one count of this clonotype. V and J are TRBV9 and TRBJ1-5; D is unclear. The CDR3 is made up of 13 amino acids. V lost 0 bases to trimming and J lost 4 bases, with 5 bases between them. The V gene's germline CDR1 is SGDLS and CDR2 YYNGEE. CDR3 protein: CASSVEQNQPQHF. The CDR3 DNA reads TGTGCCAGCAGCGTAGAACAGAATCAGCCCCAGCATTTT.

The chain couples TRBV7-3 to TRBJ1-1, with D possibly TRBD1 on 5 matching bases. From germline, CDR1 is SGHTA and CDR2 FQGTGA. This CDR3 spans 15 amino acids. V was shortened by 2 bases and J by 1 base, with 11 bases between the two germline ends. CDR3 residues: CASSLGTAGNTEAFF. DNA of the CDR3: TGTGCCAGCAGCTTAGGGACGGCGGGGAACACTGAAGCTTTCTTT.

This clonotype was found a few times. V gene TRBV6-1 combines with J gene TRBJ2-1, with D perhaps matching TRBD2 (5 bases). Trimming stripped 6 bases from V and 5 bases from J, with 11 bases between. The CDR3 runs 13 residues. Germline CDR1 MNHNS, CDR2 SASEGT. CDR3 bases: TGTGCCAGCAGCTCCGACTACGACAATGAGCAGTTCTTC. Translated, it gives CASSSDYDNEQFF.

This clonotype appeared many times. The chain carries TRBV3-1 and TRBJ1-5; no clear D. The V gene lost 3 bases and the J gene lost 9 bases, with 15 bases spanning the gap. The length of the CDR3 is 14 residues. Germline CDR1 and CDR2: LGHDT and YNNKEL (reference sequence). The CDR3 sequence is CASSQTDFVSPQHF. The CDR3 DNA sequence: TGTGCCAGCAGCCAGACGGATTTTGTGTCGCCCCAGCATTTT.

This clonotype was seen ten or more times. V is TRBV28 and J is TRBJ1-2; 7 positions match TRBD1. The trim removed 10 bases at V and 2 bases at J, leaving 16 bases unmatched. The CDR3 sequence is 16 residues long. The V gene's germline CDR1 is MDHEN and CDR2 SYDVKM. The CDR3 reads CAIRSDGTAANYGYTF. CDR3 DNA: TGTGCCATCAGATCCGACGGGACAGCCGCCAACTATGGCTACACCTTC.

Comment on this clonotype: With a much larger clone just one base away, this may be a read error. Without the conserved terminal phenylalanine or tryptophan, this CDR3 likely stems from a read error. This sequence joins TRBV20-1 and TRBJ1-6; D uncertain. The CDR3 consists of 13 residues. Trimming took 1 base from V and 7 from J, leaving 8 bases between them. In germline, CDR1 is DFQATT, CDR2 SNEGSKA (reference sequence). CDR3 sequence: CSARGTENSPLHL. The CDR3 nucleotides read TGCAGTGCTAGAGGAACAGAGAATTCACCCCTCCACCTT.

The chain employs TRBV2 and TRBJ2-1; D may be TRBD1 (6 bases). Per the germline V gene, CDR1 is SNHLY and CDR2 is FYNNEI. The CDR3 spans 16 residues. The V and J ends lost 6 bases and 3 bases respectively, with 18 bases between them. The CDR3 bases are TGTGCCAGCAGCTCGGACAGCCCTCAAGACTACAATGAGCAGTTCTTC. Its translation is CASSSDSPQDYNEQFF.

This clonotype was counted only a few times. This chain links TRBV16 with TRBJ2-5; 10 bases agree with TRBD1. The CDR3 consists of 16 residues. CDR1 and CDR2 (germline): KGHSY, FQNENV. V was pared by 1 base and J by 5 bases, with 7 bases of the junction left unmatched. Here the CDR3 reads CASSQLGQGFAETQYF. The CDR3, as DNA: TGTGCCAGCAGCCAATTGGGACAGGGGTTTGCGGAGACCCAGTACTTC.

This chain uses TRBV12-3 or TRBV12-4 with TRBJ1-2; D possibly corresponds to TRBD1 (6 bases). This CDR3 contains 11 residues. Trimming removed 10 bases from V and 6 bases from J, with 12 bases in between. CDR3 DNA sequence: TGTGCCACCCCTCGGGGGCATGGCTACACCTTC. Protein sequence: CATPRGHGYTF.

This clonotype was seen many times. The chain links TRBV28 to TRBJ2-3, with D possibly TRBD1 on 6 matching bases. V dropped 6 bases and J dropped 0 bases, with 10 bases sitting between them. This CDR3 spans 14 amino acids. Germline V gives CDR1 MDHEN, CDR2 SYDVKM. The CDR3 reads CASSPGQSTDTQYF. In DNA form, the CDR3 reads TGTGCCAGCAGCCCCGGACAGAGCACAGATACGCAGTATTTT.

This clonotype was detected many times. The chain has TRBV4-1 and TRBJ1-1, with unresolved D. V dropped 2 bases and J dropped 0 bases, with 16 bases sitting between them. The CDR3 contains 17 residues. Germline V CDR1 and CDR2: MGHRA, YSYEKL. CDR3 amino acids: CASSQLPGLRLNTEAFF. For the CDR3, the DNA is TGCGCCAGCAGCCAACTACCTGGACTGCGTCTGAACACTGAAGCTTTCTTT.

This rearrangement joins TRBV27 to TRBJ2-1; 9 nucleotides align to TRBD2. V lost 5 bases to trimming and J lost 0 bases; unmatched junction nucleotides: 8. The CDR3 runs to 17 residues. Germline assignment: CDR1 MNHEY and CDR2 SMNVEV (reference sequence). CDR3 coding DNA: TGTGCCAGCAGTCCTCGAATAGCGGGAGTCTCCTACAATGAGCAGTTCTTC. Translating gives CASSPRIAGVSYNEQFF.